This passage covers 17 T cell receptor beta chains from one sample sequenced in a study of cytomegalovirus exposure and HLA in healthy donors. PCR was performed using 60 Vbeta and 13 Jbeta primers. Profiled with immunoSEQ multiplex PCR; TCRdb holds only in-frame clones, not every one. Here the sample spans 120,000 to 150,000 clones, about three quarters being singletons. The sample was PBMCs. The receptors originated from a middle-aged man in good health and CMV-seropositive.

The V and J genes are TRBV5-4 and TRBJ1-1; 7 nucleotides match TRBD1. Germline V gives CDR1 SGHNT, CDR2 YYREEE (reference sequence). The CDR3 contains 19 residues. With V trimmed by 0 bases and J by 0 bases, 14 bases remained unmatched. The CDR3 bases are TGTGCCAGCAGCTTGGCCGGAGTTTCGGGGGACAGCTTGAACACTGAAGCTTTCTTT. It codes for CASSLAGVSGDSLNTEAFF.

The rearrangement links TRBV6-5 to TRBJ2-7; 8 bases agree with TRBD1. The junction had 13 bases not matched to a gene; V was cut back by 8 bases and J by 4 bases. In germline, CDR1 is MNHEY, CDR2 SVGAGI. The length of the CDR3 is 15 residues. This CDR3 reads CASSTSGQGAYEQYF. For the CDR3, the DNA is TGTGCCAGCTCTACGAGTGGGCAGGGGGCATACGAGCAGTACTTC.

The chain employs TRBV6-5 and TRBJ2-1; a possible D gene is TRBD2 (5 bases). V was clipped by 4 bases and J by 6 bases, with 16 bases between them. CDR1 and CDR2 from the germline V gene are MNHEY and SVGAGI. This CDR3 is built from 15 residues. The CDR3 DNA follows: TGTGCCAGCAGTTGGTGGCGCGGAGAGGGCAATGAGCAGTTCTTC. Amino acid sequence: CASSWWRGEGNEQFF.

This sequence joins TRBV28 and TRBJ1-1; possibly TRBD1 for D (6 bases). CDR1 and CDR2 from the germline V gene are MDHEN and SYDVKM. CDR3 length: 14 amino acids. V was cut by 7 bases and J by 4 bases, with 16 bases left in between. For the CDR3, the DNA is TGTGCCAGCAACGGGGGGGGGCCCGGCACTGAAGCTTTCTTT. It translates to CASNGGGPGTEAFF.

V and J are TRBV19 and TRBJ2-7; the D gene is possibly TRBD2 (6 bases). Germline V CDR1 and CDR2: LNHDA, SQIVND (reference sequence). V lost 1 base and J lost 2, with 12 bases in between. This CDR3 spans 15 amino acids. Written as DNA, the CDR3 is TGTGCCAGTAGTATAGGCGGGGTCAGGACCTACGAGCAGTACTTC. Translation: CASSIGGVRTYEQYF.

The gene calls are TRBV7-9 and TRBJ1-4; no reliable D call. The V end was cut by 1 base, the J end by 4 bases, with 10 bases between. The CDR3 has 15 residues. Germline CDR1 SEHNR, CDR2 FQNEAQ (reference sequence). CDR3 in amino acids: CASSLGAGSNEKLFF. DNA for the CDR3: TGTGCCAGCAGCTTAGGGGCGGGGAGTAATGAAAAACTGTTTTTT.

The chain combines TRBV5-6 with TRBJ2-5; unclear D gene. The CDR3 runs to 14 residues. V was shortened by 4 bases and J by 3 bases, with 13 bases between the two germline ends. Looked up from germline, CDR1 is SGHDT and CDR2 is YYEEEE. CDR3 residues: CASSLPGLEETQYF. The CDR3 DNA reads as TGTGCCAGCAGCCTTCCGGGTCTCGAAGAGACCCAGTACTTC.

The gene calls are TRBV2 and TRBJ2-7; D is perhaps TRBD1 (5 bases). Trimming left V 3 bases short and J 4 bases short, with 10 bases between. This CDR3 contains 13 residues. Germline V CDR1 and CDR2: SNHLY, FYNNEI. CDR3 region: CASSDGRGYEQYF. The CDR3 DNA reads as TGTGCCAGCAGTGACGGTAGGGGATACGAGCAGTACTTC.

The CDR3 DNA reads as TGTGCCAGCAGCTTGTCGGGGGTTTACTATGGCTACACCTTC. Translation gives CASSLSGVYYGYTF. The chain uses TRBV5-6 and TRBJ1-2; possible D gene TRBD1, 5 bases. The CDR3 spans 14 residues. CDR1 and CDR2 (germline): SGHDT, YYEEEE. The V end lost 1 base, the J end lost 3 bases, and 10 bases lay between the germline ends.

V is TRBV6-7 and J is TRBJ1-3; D possibly corresponds to TRBD1 (5 bases). TRBV6-7 counts as an open reading frame of uncertain function. The CDR3 contains 16 residues. V was pared by 2 bases and J by 2 bases, with 13 bases between. CDR3 residues: CASSYPGGNAGNTIYF. CDR3 bases: TGTGCCAGCAGTTACCCTGGGGGGAATGCTGGAAACACCATATATTTT.

The chain has TRBV5-1 and TRBJ2-1; D gene ambiguous. Germline-derived CDR1 and CDR2 are SGHRS and YFSETQ. Trimming took 3 bases from V and 4 from J, leaving 8 bases between them. The CDR3 is 13 amino acids. This CDR3 reads CASSWSGYNEQFF. In nucleotides, the CDR3 is TGCGCCAGCAGCTGGTCCGGGTACAATGAGCAGTTCTTC.

This clone was seen a few times. V usage is TRBV27 and J usage is TRBJ2-2, with D possibly TRBD1 on 6 matching bases. The CDR3 consists of 13 residues. The V gene lost 3 bases and the J gene lost 10 bases, with 12 bases spanning the gap. Germline CDR1 reads MNHEY; CDR2 reads SMNVEV (reference sequence). The CDR3 protein is CASSFSTGLELFF. CDR3 DNA sequence: TGTGCCAGCAGTTTTTCGACAGGTCTGGAGCTGTTTTTT.

The V and J genes are TRBV7-2 and TRBJ1-2; TRBD1 matches 9 bases. After removal of 4 bases from V and 6 bases from J, the junction contained 3 bases not matched to a gene. CDR3 length equals 13 residues. The germline V gene has CDR1 SGHTA and CDR2 FQGNSA. The CDR3 DNA reads TGTGCCAGCAGCTCCCGGACAGGGGATGGCTACACCTTC. Protein: CASSSRTGDGYTF.

The V gene is TRBV11-2, the J gene TRBJ2-2; D is possibly TRBD1 (6 bases). The CDR3 totals 13 residues. Germline V gene lookup returns CDR1 SGHAT and CDR2 FQNNGV. V was pared by 8 bases and J by 6 bases, with 13 bases between. The CDR3 region has the DNA TGTGCCAGCTCCGGCAGGGGAGCCGGGGAGCTGTTTTTT. Its protein is CASSGRGAGELFF. The full variable domain, its missing parts supplied by reference TRBV11-2 and TRBJ2-2, is EAGVAQSPRYKIIEKRQSVAFWCNPISGHATLYWYQQILGQGPKLLIQFQNNGVVDDSQLPKDRFSAERLKGVDSTLKIQPAKLEDSAVYLCASSGRGAGELFFGEGSRLTVL.

This clone came up a few times. Other DNA sequences in this specimen translate into the identical CDR3. The chain is built from TRBV10-3 and TRBJ1-1; 7 nucleotides align to TRBD1. CDR3 length equals 13 residues. V was pared by 8 bases and J by 1 base, with 4 bases of the junction left unmatched. Per germline, CDR1 ENHRY and CDR2 SYGVKD. CDR3: CAICPGGNTEAFF. As DNA, the CDR3 is TGTGCCATCTGTCCAGGGGGGAACACTGAAGCTTTCTTT.

The chain couples TRBV19 to TRBJ2-5; D is uncertain. CDR1 LNHDA and CDR2 SQIVND come from the germline V gene (reference sequence). Trimming shortened V by 3 bases and J by 2 bases, and 7 bases separated the two germline ends. The CDR3 loop spans 13 amino acids. The CDR3 protein is CASSIGQQETQYF. Written as DNA, the CDR3 is TGTGCCAGTAGTATTGGGCAGCAAGAGACCCAGTACTTC.

A single count supports this clone. The chain joins TRBV10-1 to TRBJ1-2, with D unclear. This CDR3 has 9 residues. With 11 bases removed from V and 12 bases from J, the gap between germline ends came to 13 bases. Per germline, CDR1 WNHNN and CDR2 SYGVQD (reference sequence). The CDR3 DNA reads as TGCGCCGTCGACTGGCCTAACACCTTC. Amino acid sequence: CAVDWPNTF.